Listed here are 17 T cell receptor beta chains from one sample, sequenced in a study of neurological immune-mediated disorders (dated by TCRdb to about 2019). Libraries came from 5' RACE. These reads were obtained on an Illumina HiSeq 2500. The public reads were reanalyzed by TCRdb: fastp trimming at Q25, MiXCR alignment, in-frame beta chains only. Rows matching on CDR3 protein sequence are summarized as one entry with the most common DNA and genes. Within this sample are some 15,000 distinct CDR3 sequences, with about a fifth of them counted one time only. The ten largest clonotypes hold under 25% of the sample. Sequenced sample: PBMCs. Receptors were obtained from a man aged 50 to 59 in good health.

This clonotype was observed a single time. CDR3 DNA: TGTGCCAGCAGCCATGGCAGGGGGTTAAGGACAGATACGCAGTATTTT. Translating gives CASSHGRGLRTDTQYF. The chain recombines TRBV14 with TRBJ2-3; 7 nucleotides line up with TRBD1. The CDR3 extends over 16 amino acids. Losses at the gene ends were 3 bases for V and 3 bases for J; bases not matched to a gene: 9. Germline V gene lookup returns CDR1 SGHDN and CDR2 FVKESK. Full variable domain (remainder filled in from reference TRBV14 and TRBJ2-3): EAGVTQFPSHSVIEKGQTVTLRCDPISGHDNLYWYRRVMGKEIKFLLHFVKESKQDESGMPNNRFLAERTGGTYSTLKVQPAELEDSGVYFCASSHGRGLRTDTQYFGPGTRLTVL.

This clonotype was detected ten times or more. The V call is TRBV28, the J call TRBJ2-1; the match to TRBD2 covers 8 bases. The CDR3 length is 15 residues. Germline CDR1 and CDR2: MDHEN and SYDVKM. V gave up 5 bases and J gave up 9 bases; unmatched junction bases: 12. The CDR3, as DNA: TGTGCCAGCAGTACCTTAGCGGGATGGCAAAGTGAGCAGTTCTTC. Its protein is CASSTLAGWQSEQFF.

V usage is TRBV7-2 and J usage is TRBJ2-5; TRBD2 aligns across 15 bases. The CDR3 is made up of 17 amino acids. Germline lookup yields CDR1 SGHTA and CDR2 FQGNSA. Germline trimming cut 5 bases from V and 4 bases from J; bases unmatched to any gene: 8. CDR3 sequence reads: CASSPRTSGRAAETQYF. The CDR3 bases are TGTGCCAGCAGCCCGAGGACTAGCGGGAGGGCCGCAGAGACCCAGTACTTC.

This clonotype was detected ten times or more. The rearrangement joins TRBV29-1 to TRBJ2-1, with TRBD2 identical over 11 bases. With V trimmed by 6 bases and J by 6 bases, 10 bases remained unmatched. The CDR3 runs 15 residues. Germline V lookup: CDR1 SQVTM, CDR2 ANQGSEA. This CDR3 reads CSVALRLAGGNEQFF. The CDR3 coding sequence is TGCAGCGTAGCCCTTAGGCTAGCGGGAGGCAATGAGCAGTTCTTC.

This clonotype was observed many times. J is TRBJ2-3 and V is TRBV4-3; 10 positions agree with TRBD2. This CDR3 contains 16 residues. Germline-derived CDR1 and CDR2 are LGHNA and YSLEER. V gave up 0 bases and J gave up 0 bases; unmatched junction bases: 0. The CDR3 coding sequence is TGCGCCAGCAGCCAAGAAGCGGGAGGGAGCACAGATACGCAGTATTTT. This sequence encodes CASSQEAGGSTDTQYF.

The sample holds a few counts of this clonotype. The rearrangement links TRBV23-1 to TRBJ2-7; TRBD1 might be the D (6 bases). TRBV23-1 is an ORF, with its function uncertain. This CDR3 has 15 amino acids. Deletions cut 3 bases from V and 0 bases from J, with 12 bases between. CDR3 nucleotides: TGCGCCAGCAGTCAGCCCCAGGGGAGCTCCTACGAGCAGTACTTC. It translates to CASSQPQGSSYEQYF.

This clonotype is judged medium-sized. The CDR3 nucleotides are TGTGCCAGCAGCTCGCCCCCGGGTGAGCAGTTCTTC. It yields the protein CASSSPPGEQFF. This chain connects TRBV7-2 to TRBJ2-1; D gene ambiguous. Trimming took 4 bases from V and 9 from J, leaving 10 bases between them. The CDR3 sequence is 12 residues long. CDR1 is SGHTA and CDR2 is FQGNSA in the germline V gene. The complete variable domain, with remaining parts taken from reference TRBV7-2 and TRBJ2-1, reads GAGVSQSPSNKVTEKGKDVELRCDPISGHTALYWYRQSLGQGLEFLIYFQGNSAPDKSGLPSDRFSAERTGGSVSTLTIQRTQQEDSAVYLCASSSPPGEQFFGPGTRLTVL.

The chain joins TRBV2 to TRBJ1-5; a weak D match, TRBD1 (6 bases). Germline-derived CDR1 and CDR2 are SNHLY and FYNNEI. Trimming stripped 5 bases from V and 5 bases from J, with 13 bases between. The CDR3 extends over 14 amino acids. In DNA form, the CDR3 reads TGTGCCAGCAGTAGGGACATTGGGCATCAGCCCCAGCATTTT. Translation: CASSRDIGHQPQHF.

At least ten counts were recorded for this clonotype. The rearrangement joins TRBV5-1 to TRBJ2-6; D uncertain. Germline CDR1 and CDR2: SGHRS and YFSETQ. The CDR3 covers 15 residues. Trimming left V 2 bases short and J 0 bases short, with 6 bases between. CDR3 bases: TGCGCCAGCAGCTTTTCATCCTCTGGGGCCAACGTCCTGACTTTC. Protein sequence: CASSFSSSGANVLTF.

The CDR3, as DNA: TGTGCCAGCAGCTGGTATACCGCGGGCGCAGATACGCAGTATTTT. Residues: CASSWYTAGADTQYF. The rearrangement joins TRBV7-2 to TRBJ2-3; possible D gene TRBD2, 5 bases. CDR3 length equals 15 residues. The V end lost 4 bases, the J end lost 4 bases, and 15 bases lay between the germline ends. Germline V CDR1 and CDR2: SGHTA, FQGNSA.

V usage is TRBV7-7 and J usage is TRBJ2-5; 7 bases match TRBD1. Germline loops: CDR1 SSHAT, CDR2 FNYEAQ (reference sequence). This CDR3 comprises 14 residues. V was clipped by 5 bases and J by 1 base; unmatched bases: 4. CDR3 bases: TGTGCCAGCAGCCTCGGACAGGCCCAAGAGACCCAGTACTTC. The encoded protein is CASSLGQAQETQYF.

This clonotype was detected many times. This rearrangement joins TRBV6-6 to TRBJ2-5; D gene ambiguous. This CDR3 is built from 15 residues. V dropped 8 bases and J dropped 2 bases, with 18 bases sitting between them. The germline gives CDR1 MNHNY, CDR2 SVGAGI (reference sequence). CDR3 region: CASSGKAVVQETQYF. The CDR3 region has the DNA TGTGCCAGCTCTGGGAAGGCGGTAGTACAAGAGACCCAGTACTTC.

This clonotype appeared many times. Written as DNA, the CDR3 is TGTGCCAGCAGCGTCGGGACAGGGGTTCTCGAGCAGTACTTC. This translates into CASSVGTGVLEQYF. The gene calls are TRBV9 and TRBJ2-7, with 10 positions matching TRBD1. J was trimmed by 6 bases and V by 2 bases; bases with no gene match: 5. This CDR3 has 14 residues. Germline CDR1 is SGDLS and CDR2 is YYNGEE.

This clonotype counts as medium-sized. V gene TRBV4-2 combines with J gene TRBJ2-1; unclear D gene. The CDR3 extends over 15 amino acids. CDR1 and CDR2 from the germline V gene are LGHNA and YNFKEQ. Trimming removed 1 base from V and 0 bases from J, with 7 bases in between. In nucleotides, the CDR3 is TGTGCCAGCAGCCAAGGGACGGACTCCTACAATGAGCAGTTCTTC. This gives the protein CASSQGTDSYNEQFF.

The rearrangement joins TRBV28 to TRBJ1-5, with TRBD1 identical over 10 bases. This CDR3 has 16 amino acids. Looked up from germline, CDR1 is MDHEN and CDR2 is SYDVKM. CDR3: CASPRDRGRGNQPQHF. In nucleotides, the CDR3 is TGTGCAAGCCCACGGGACAGGGGAAGGGGCAATCAGCCCCAGCATTTT.

This clonotype was observed a few times. This chain uses TRBV24-1 with TRBJ2-1, with 8 bases matching TRBD1. The CDR3 consists of 15 residues. Germline loops: CDR1 KGHDR, CDR2 SFDVKD. Unmatched junction bases numbered 7, after V lost 4 bases and J lost 6 bases. The CDR3 is CATSDRGQGRNEQFF. CDR3 in DNA: TGTGCCACCAGTGACCGCGGACAGGGTCGCAATGAGCAGTTCTTC.

This clonotype was observed at least ten times. In DNA form, the CDR3 reads TGCAGTGCTCGCCCTCTCCAGGGGAACACAGATACGCAGTATTTT. This encodes CSARPLQGNTDTQYF. The genes are TRBV20-1 and TRBJ2-3, with D perhaps matching TRBD1 (6 bases). Germline V gives CDR1 DFQATT, CDR2 SNEGSKA (reference sequence). V gave up 5 bases and J gave up 2 bases, with 17 bases separating them. This CDR3 is built from 15 residues.